The text below deals with one T cell receptor beta chain. What it binds is unknown. The same CDR3 can be traced to other DNA sequences in this sample. Time point reported: blood 2 weeks post-SBRT. Regarding treatment: 15 Gy SBRT to primary tumor, nephrectomy 4 weeks later. This record comes from a study of radiation and T cells in renal cell carcinoma. Findings and caveats of the study: Top tumor clonotypes rose in blood 2 weeks post-radiation, then contracted.

Assay used: immunoSEQ multiplex PCR; TCRdb lists only in-frame clones, some missing. The sample lists 120,000 or so clones, more than 70% occurring once. The CDR3 is 14 amino acids. Trimming cost V 5 bases and J 7 bases; bases outside gene matches: 9. CDR1 and CDR2 (germline): PRHDT, FYEKMQ (reference sequence). This TCR derives from a woman aged 70 to 79 with renal cell carcinoma. Sequencing was performed on blood, taken from a patient whose treatment included radiotherapy and nephrectomy. This chain joins TRBV13 and TRBJ2-5, with 8 bases identical to TRBD2. CDR3 DNA: TGTGCCAGCAGCCCTGGATTAGCGGGGAGGACCCAGTACTTC. It yields the protein CASSPGLAGRTQYF.